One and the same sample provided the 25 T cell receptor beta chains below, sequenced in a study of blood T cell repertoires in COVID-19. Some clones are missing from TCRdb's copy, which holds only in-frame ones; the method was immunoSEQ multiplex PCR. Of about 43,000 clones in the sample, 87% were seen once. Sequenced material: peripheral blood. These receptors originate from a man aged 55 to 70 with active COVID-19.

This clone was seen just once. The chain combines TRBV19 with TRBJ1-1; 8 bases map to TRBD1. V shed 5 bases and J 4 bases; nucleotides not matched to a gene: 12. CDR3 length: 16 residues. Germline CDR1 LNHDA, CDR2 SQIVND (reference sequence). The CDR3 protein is CASSFRDRWLSTEAFF. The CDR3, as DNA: TGTGCCAGTAGTTTCCGGGACAGGTGGCTAAGCACTGAAGCTTTCTTT.

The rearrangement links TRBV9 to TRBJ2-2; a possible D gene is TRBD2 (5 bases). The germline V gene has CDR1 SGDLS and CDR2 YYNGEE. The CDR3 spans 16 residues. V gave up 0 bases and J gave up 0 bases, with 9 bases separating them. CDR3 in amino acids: CASSVELAANTGELFF. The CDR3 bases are TGTGCCAGCAGCGTAGAGCTAGCAGCGAACACCGGGGAGCTGTTTTTT.

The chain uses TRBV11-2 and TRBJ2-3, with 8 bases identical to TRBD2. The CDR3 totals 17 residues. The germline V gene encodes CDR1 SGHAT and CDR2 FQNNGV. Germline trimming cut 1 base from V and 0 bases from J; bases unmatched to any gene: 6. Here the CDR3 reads CASSLGGASGSTDTQYF. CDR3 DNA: TGTGCCAGCAGCTTAGGCGGCGCTAGCGGGAGCACAGATACGCAGTATTTT.

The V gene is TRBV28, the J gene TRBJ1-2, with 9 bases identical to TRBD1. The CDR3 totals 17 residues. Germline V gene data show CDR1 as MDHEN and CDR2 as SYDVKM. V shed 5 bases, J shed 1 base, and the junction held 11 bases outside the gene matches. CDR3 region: CASSLRTGDSYNYGYTF. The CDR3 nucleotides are TGTGCCAGCAGTCTTCGGACAGGGGACTCTTATAACTATGGCTACACCTTC.

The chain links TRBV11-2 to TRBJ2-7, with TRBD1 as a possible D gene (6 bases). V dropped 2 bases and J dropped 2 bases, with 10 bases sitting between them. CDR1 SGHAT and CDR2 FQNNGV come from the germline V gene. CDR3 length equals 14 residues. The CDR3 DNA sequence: TGTGCCAGCAGCTTATCACAGGGCCCCTACGAGCAGTACTTC. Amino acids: CASSLSQGPYEQYF.

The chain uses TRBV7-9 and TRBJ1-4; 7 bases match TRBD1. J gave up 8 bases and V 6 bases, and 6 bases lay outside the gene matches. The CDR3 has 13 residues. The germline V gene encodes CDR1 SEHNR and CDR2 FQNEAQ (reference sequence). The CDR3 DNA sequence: TGTGCCAGCAGTAGACAGGGCAAAGAAAAACTGTTTTTT. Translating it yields CASSRQGKEKLFF.

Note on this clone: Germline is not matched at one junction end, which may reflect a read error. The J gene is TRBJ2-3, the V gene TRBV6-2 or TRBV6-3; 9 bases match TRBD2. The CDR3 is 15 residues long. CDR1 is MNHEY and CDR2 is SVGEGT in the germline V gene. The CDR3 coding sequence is TGTGCCAGCAGCTACTCCTATAGCGGGAGTGATACGCAGTATTTT. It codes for CASSYSYSGSDTQYF.

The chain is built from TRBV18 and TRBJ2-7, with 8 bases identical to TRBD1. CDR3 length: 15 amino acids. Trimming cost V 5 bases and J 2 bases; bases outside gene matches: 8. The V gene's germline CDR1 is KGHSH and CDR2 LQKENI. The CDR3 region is CASSTTGDGTYEQYF. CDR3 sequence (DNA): TGTGCCAGCTCAACGACAGGGGACGGGACCTACGAGCAGTACTTC.

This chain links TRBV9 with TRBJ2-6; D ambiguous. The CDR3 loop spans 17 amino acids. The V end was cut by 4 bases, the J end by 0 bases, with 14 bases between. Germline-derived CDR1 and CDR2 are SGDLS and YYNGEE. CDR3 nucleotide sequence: TGTGCCAGCAGCCCACAGCCCTTTCCCTCTGGGGCCAACGTCCTGACTTTC. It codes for CASSPQPFPSGANVLTF.

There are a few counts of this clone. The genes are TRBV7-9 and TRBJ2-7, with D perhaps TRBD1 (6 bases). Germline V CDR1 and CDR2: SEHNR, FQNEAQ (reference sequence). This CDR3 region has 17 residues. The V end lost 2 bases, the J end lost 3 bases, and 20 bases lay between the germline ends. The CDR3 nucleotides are TGTGCCAGCAGCTTACCCTCGGACAGTAGGAGAGGCTACGAGCAGTACTTC. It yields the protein CASSLPSDSRRGYEQYF.

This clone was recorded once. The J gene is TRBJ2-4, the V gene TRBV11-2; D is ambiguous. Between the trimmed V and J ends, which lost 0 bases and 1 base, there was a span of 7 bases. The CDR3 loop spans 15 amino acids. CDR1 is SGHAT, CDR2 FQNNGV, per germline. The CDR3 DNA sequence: TGTGCCAGCAGCTTAGAGTATGGCGCCAAAAACATTCAGTACTTC. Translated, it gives CASSLEYGAKNIQYF.

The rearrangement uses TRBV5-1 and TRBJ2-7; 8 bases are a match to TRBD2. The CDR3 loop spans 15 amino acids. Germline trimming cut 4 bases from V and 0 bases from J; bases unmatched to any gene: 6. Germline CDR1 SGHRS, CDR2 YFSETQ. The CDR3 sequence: CASSPGGGTSYEQYF. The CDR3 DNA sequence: TGCGCCAGCAGCCCGGGGGGGGGCACCTCCTACGAGCAGTACTTC.

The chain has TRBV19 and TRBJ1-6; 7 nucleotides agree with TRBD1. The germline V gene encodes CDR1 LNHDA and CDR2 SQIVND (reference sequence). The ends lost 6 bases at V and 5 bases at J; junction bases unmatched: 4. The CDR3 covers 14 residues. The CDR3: CASRDRIDNSPLHF. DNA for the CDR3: TGTGCCAGTAGGGACAGGATAGATAATTCACCCCTCCACTTT.

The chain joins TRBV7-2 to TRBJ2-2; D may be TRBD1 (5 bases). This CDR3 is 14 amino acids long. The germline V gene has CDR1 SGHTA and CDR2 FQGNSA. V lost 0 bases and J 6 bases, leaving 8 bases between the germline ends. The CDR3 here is CASSLARGAGELFF. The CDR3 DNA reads TGTGCCAGCAGCTTAGCAAGGGGTGCCGGGGAGCTGTTTTTT.

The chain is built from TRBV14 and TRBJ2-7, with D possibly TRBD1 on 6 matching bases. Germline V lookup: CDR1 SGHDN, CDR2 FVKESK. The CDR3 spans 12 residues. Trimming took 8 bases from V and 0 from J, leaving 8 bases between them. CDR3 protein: CASGQISYEQYF. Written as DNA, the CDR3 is TGTGCCAGCGGACAGATCTCCTACGAGCAGTACTTC.

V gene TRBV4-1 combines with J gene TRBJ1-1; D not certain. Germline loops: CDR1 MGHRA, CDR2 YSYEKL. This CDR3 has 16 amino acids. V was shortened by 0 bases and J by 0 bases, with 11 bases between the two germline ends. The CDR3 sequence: CASSQDLYSMNTEAFF. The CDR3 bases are TGCGCCAGCAGCCAAGATTTGTACAGCATGAACACTGAAGCTTTCTTT.

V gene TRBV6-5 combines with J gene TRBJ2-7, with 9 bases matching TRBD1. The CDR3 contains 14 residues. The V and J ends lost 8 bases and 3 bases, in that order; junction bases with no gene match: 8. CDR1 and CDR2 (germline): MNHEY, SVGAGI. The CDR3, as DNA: TGTGCCAGCCCCTCGCGACAGGGGGGCTACGAGCAGTACTTC. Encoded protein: CASPSRQGGYEQYF.

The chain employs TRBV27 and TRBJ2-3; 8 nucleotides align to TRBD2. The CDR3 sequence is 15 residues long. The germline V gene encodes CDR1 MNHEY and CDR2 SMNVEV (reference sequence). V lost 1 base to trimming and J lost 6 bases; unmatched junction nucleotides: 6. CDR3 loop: CASSLFSGVSDTQYF. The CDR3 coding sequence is TGTGCCAGCAGTTTATTTAGCGGGGTGTCGGATACGCAGTATTTT.

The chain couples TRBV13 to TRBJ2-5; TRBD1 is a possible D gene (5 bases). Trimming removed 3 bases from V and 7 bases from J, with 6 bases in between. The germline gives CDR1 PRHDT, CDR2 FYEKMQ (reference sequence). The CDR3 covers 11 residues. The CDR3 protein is CASSLQGTQYF. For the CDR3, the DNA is TGTGCCAGCAGCTTGCAGGGGACCCAGTACTTC.

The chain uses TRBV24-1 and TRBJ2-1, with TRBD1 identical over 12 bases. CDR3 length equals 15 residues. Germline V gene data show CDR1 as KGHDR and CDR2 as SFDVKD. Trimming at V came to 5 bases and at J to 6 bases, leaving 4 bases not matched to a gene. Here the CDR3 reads CATSGDRGLGNEQFF. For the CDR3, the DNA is TGTGCCACCAGTGGGGACAGGGGGCTTGGCAATGAGCAGTTCTTC.

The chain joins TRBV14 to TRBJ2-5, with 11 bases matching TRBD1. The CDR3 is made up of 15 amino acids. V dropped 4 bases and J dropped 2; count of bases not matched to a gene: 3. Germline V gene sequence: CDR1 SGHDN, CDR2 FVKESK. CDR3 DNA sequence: TGTGCCAGCAGCCGGGACAGGGGGTCTCAAGAGACCCAGTACTTC. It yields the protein CASSRDRGSQETQYF.

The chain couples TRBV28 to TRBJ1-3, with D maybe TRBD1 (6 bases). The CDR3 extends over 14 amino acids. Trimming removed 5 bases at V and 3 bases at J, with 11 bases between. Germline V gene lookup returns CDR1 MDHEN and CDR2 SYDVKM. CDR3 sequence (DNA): TGTGCCAGCAGTAACACAGGGTATGGAAACACCATATATTTT. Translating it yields CASSNTGYGNTIYF.

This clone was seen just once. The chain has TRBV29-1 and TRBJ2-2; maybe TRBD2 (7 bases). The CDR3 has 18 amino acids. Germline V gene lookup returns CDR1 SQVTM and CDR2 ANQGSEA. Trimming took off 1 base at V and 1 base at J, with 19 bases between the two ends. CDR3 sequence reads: CSVEATGGRGLNTGELFF. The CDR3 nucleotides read TGCAGCGTTGAAGCGACCGGGGGGCGGGGGCTGAACACCGGGGAGCTGTTTTTT.

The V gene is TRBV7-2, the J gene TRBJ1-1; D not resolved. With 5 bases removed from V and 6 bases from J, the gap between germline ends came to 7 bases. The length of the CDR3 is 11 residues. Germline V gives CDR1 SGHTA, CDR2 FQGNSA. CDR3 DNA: TGTGCCAGCAGCGAGTCCCCTGAAGCTTTCTTT. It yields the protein CASSESPEAFF.

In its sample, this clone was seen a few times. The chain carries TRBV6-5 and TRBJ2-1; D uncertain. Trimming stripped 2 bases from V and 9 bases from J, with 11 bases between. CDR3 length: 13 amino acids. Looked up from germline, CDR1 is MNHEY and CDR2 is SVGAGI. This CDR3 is CASSYKALGEQFF. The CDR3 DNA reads TGTGCCAGCAGTTACAAAGCCCTCGGTGAGCAGTTCTTC.